This TCR beta chain was found in a study of blood T cell repertoires in COVID-19. Study overall: The samples span acute and convalescent COVID-19 from the United States, Italy and Spain.

The CDR3 length is 15 residues. In germline, CDR1 is MRHNA, CDR2 SNTAGT. V trimming: 4 bases; J trimming: 7 bases; junction bases outside the gene matches: 7. Original handling: Estimates of nucleated cell counts were drawn from the amplification of reference gene primers. Measured with immunoSEQ multiplex PCR; TCRdb has only the in-frame clones, and not every one. V, J and clone size were drawn from that table, and D and trimming were deduced from the DNA. The sample records about 200,000 clones, 70% to 90% being singletons. Material for sequencing was peripheral blood. The chain is built from TRBV6-4 and TRBJ2-1; 10 nucleotides align to TRBD2. This sequence originates from a man in his sixties with acute or convalescent COVID-19. Written as DNA, the CDR3 is TGTGCCAGCAGTGCTCTAGCGGGGGCCTTTAATGAGCAGTTCTTC. Its translation: CASSALAGAFNEQFF.